This T cell receptor (beta chain) appears in the sequencing data of a study of graft-versus-host responses after intestinal transplantation. Whole-study context: The study gave all recipients anti-thymocyte globulin induction, then tacrolimus and steroids for roughly 3 years. Study findings and constraints: High graft-versus-host to host-versus-graft T cell clonal ratios marked allografts of patients with graft-donor macrochimerism.

Note on this clone: Its antigen is unidentified.

Sequencing used immunoSEQ multiplex PCR; TCRdb keeps in-frame clones, though not all of them. Of about 120,000 clones listed, 80% to 95% are singletons. This CDR3 is built from 16 residues. This sequence was found in a human donor who received an intestinal transplant. The source was unstimulated CD8+ T cells sorted from spleen or lymph node cells, collected before intestinal transplant. This chain links TRBV21-1 with TRBJ2-2; no check of the table's D call, TRBD2, against the DNA was made. TRBV21-1 is a recognized pseudogene. CDR3 DNA sequence: TGTGCCAGTCCGCTAAGCGATTATAGACCGGGGGGGGAGCTGTTTTTT. Translated, it gives CASPLSDYRPGGELFF.